This TCR beta chain comes out of a study of beta chain features in type 1 diabetes. The wider study: All samples yielded roughly 100 million examined sorted cells. The study's findings and limits: Patients showed naive, central memory and Treg TCRB repertoires that appeared more similar than those of healthy donors. Fewer insertions but more deletions were seen at VDJ junctions in type 1 diabetes patients. TCRB CDR3 length was moderately but significantly reduced in all four CD4+ subsets of Type 1 diabetes patients.

Isolated RNA was reverse transcribed in full, so expressed TCRB transcripts were sequenced. Method: immunoSEQ multiplex PCR; TCRdb's copy keeps in-frame clones and lacks some. The sample consists of about 270,000 clones, approximately 15% of them appearing once. The germline gives CDR1 MDHEN, CDR2 SYDVKM. This CDR3 region has 15 residues. V shed 4 bases, J shed 5 bases, and the junction held 7 bases outside the gene matches. This clone has a handful of counts. Antigen specificity is unknown. Sequences were obtained from naive CD4+ T cells from blood. The source of this sequence is a man aged 25-40 years with type 1 diabetes. This rearrangement joins TRBV28 to TRBJ2-3; 9 bases are a match to TRBD2. In nucleotides, the CDR3 is TGTGCCAGCAGTTATCAAGCGGGAGGTAGAGATACGCAGTATTTT. This codes for CASSYQAGGRDTQYF. Combining the CDR3 with reference TRBV28 and TRBJ2-3 gives the whole variable domain DVKVTQSSRYLVKRTGEKVFLECVQDMDHENMFWYRQDPGLGLRLIYFSYDVKMKEKGDIPEGYSVSREKKERFSLILESASTNQTSMYLCASSYQAGGRDTQYFGPGTRLTVL.